A single sample gave rise to the 17 T cell receptor beta chains below, sequenced in a study of Ad26.COV2.S vaccination and SARS-CoV-2 variants. The sample's treatment: some 20 received Ad26.COV2.S at low or high dose, single or two shots; about 5 received placebo; per-sample allocation not given. Material that was analyzed had been drawn on day 63 after the first vaccine or placebo injection. Using immunoSEQ multiplex PCR, the repertoire was profiled, and TCRdb retains in-frame clones only, with some absent. The sample lists 300,000 to 400,000 clones, approximately 86% seen once, with about 2.1% in the top ten. The sequencing here drew on peripheral blood, taken in a trial of Ad26.COV2.S vaccine versus placebo. These receptors all come from a person aged 18-65 years who received the Ad26.COV2.S COVID-19 vaccine or a placebo.

A few counts support this clone. This sequence joins TRBV5-1 and TRBJ1-4; no firm D call. CDR3 length: 14 residues. Trimming took off 1 base at V and 0 bases at J, with 4 bases between the two ends. The germline V gene encodes CDR1 SGHRS and CDR2 YFSETQ. The CDR3 coding sequence is TGCGCCAGCAGCTTGATTGCAACTAATGAAAAACTGTTTTTT. It yields the protein CASSLIATNEKLFF.

The CDR3 loop reads CASRGPGLAYTGELFF. As DNA, the CDR3 is TGTGCCAGCAGGGGACCGGGACTAGCGTACACCGGGGAGCTGTTTTTT. V and J are TRBV2 and TRBJ2-2, with TRBD2 matching over 10 bases. With V trimmed by 6 bases and J by 3 bases, 7 bases remained unmatched. Germline V gives CDR1 SNHLY, CDR2 FYNNEI. CDR3 length: 16 residues.

The rearrangement joins TRBV11-3 to TRBJ2-1; TRBD2 aligns across 7 bases. Per the germline V gene, CDR1 is SGHNT and CDR2 is YENEEA. The CDR3 runs to 15 residues. V was pared by 1 base and J by 10 bases, with 10 bases of the junction left unmatched. The CDR3 protein is CASSLAGASGGEQFF. The DNA for the CDR3 is TGTGCCAGCAGCTTAGCCGGTGCTAGCGGTGGCGAGCAGTTCTTC.

This chain joins TRBV4-2 and TRBJ1-2; D gene uncertain. The V end was cut by 3 bases, the J end by 4 bases, with 15 bases between. Germline V gene sequence: CDR1 LGHNA, CDR2 YNFKEQ. The CDR3 is 15 amino acids. The CDR3 here is CASSQVAQRGYGYTF. In DNA form, the CDR3 reads TGTGCCAGCAGCCAGGTCGCTCAGAGAGGCTATGGCTACACCTTC.

J is TRBJ2-3 and V is TRBV28; D gene ambiguous. Trimming took 6 bases from V and 2 from J, leaving 6 bases between them. This CDR3 has 12 amino acids. Germline loops: CDR1 MDHEN, CDR2 SYDVKM. For the CDR3, the DNA is TGTGCCAGCAGGACTCTCACAGATACGCAGTATTTT. Protein sequence: CASRTLTDTQYF.

CDR3 loop: CASSDSTGWYTGELFF. CDR3 DNA: TGTGCCAGCAGTGACTCAACAGGGTGGTATACCGGGGAGCTGTTTTTT. The chain has TRBV6-4 and TRBJ2-2, with D possibly being TRBD1 (6 bases). The CDR3 is made up of 16 amino acids. Germline-derived CDR1 and CDR2 are MRHNA and SNTAGT. Between the trimmed V and J ends, which lost 0 bases and 5 bases, there was a span of 13 bases.

This chain uses TRBV28 with TRBJ1-1, with D perhaps matching TRBD1 (6 bases). Looked up from germline, CDR1 is MDHEN and CDR2 is SYDVKM. This CDR3 has 14 residues. The V and J ends lost 2 bases and 2 bases respectively, with 9 bases between them. The CDR3 here is CASSLVRGNTEAFF. CDR3 DNA sequence: TGTGCCAGCAGTTTAGTCAGGGGTAACACTGAAGCTTTCTTT.

J is TRBJ2-7 and V is TRBV4-1; perhaps TRBD2 as D (6 bases). The CDR3 length is 15 residues. Trimming removed 2 bases from V and 3 bases from J, with 14 bases in between. Germline V gene data show CDR1 as MGHRA and CDR2 as YSYEKL. DNA for the CDR3: TGCGCCAGCAGCCAAACCGGGACTGGATACTACGAGCAGTACTTC. Translated, it gives CASSQTGTGYYEQYF.

This clone was counted only a few times. The gene calls are TRBV9 and TRBJ1-6; D uncertain. Trimming cost V 4 bases and J 14 bases, with 28 bases left between them. CDR3 length: 17 amino acids. Germline V gives CDR1 SGDLS, CDR2 YYNGEE. The CDR3 region has the DNA TGTGCCAGCAGCCTCCCCTCAGTGGGAGTTTACCTGGCGTCCCTCCACTTT. As protein: CASSLPSVGVYLASLHF.

The chain uses TRBV28 and TRBJ1-5; 8 nucleotides line up with TRBD1. Germline trimming cut 7 bases from V and 3 bases from J; bases unmatched to any gene: 5. Looked up from germline, CDR1 is MDHEN and CDR2 is SYDVKM. The CDR3 length is 14 residues. CDR3 in DNA: TGTGCCAGCACCGGGGACAGGCCCAATCAGCCCCAGCATTTT. This translates into CASTGDRPNQPQHF. The full variable domain, completed using reference TRBV28 and TRBJ1-5, is DVKVTQSSRYLVKRTGEKVFLECVQDMDHENMFWYRQDPGLGLRLIYFSYDVKMKEKGDIPEGYSVSREKKERFSLILESASTNQTSMYLCASTGDRPNQPQHFGDGTRLSIL.

The chain carries TRBV4-2 and TRBJ2-1; 8 bases fit TRBD1. Germline CDR1 reads LGHNA; CDR2 reads YNFKEQ. Unmatched junction bases numbered 10, after V lost 1 base and J lost 8 bases. The CDR3 is 16 amino acids. In nucleotides, the CDR3 is TGTGCCAGCAGCCAAGTAGACCGACAGGGGTTCGATGAGCAGTTCTTC. Translating gives CASSQVDRQGFDEQFF.

The genes are TRBV6-5 and TRBJ1-5; D not certain. Germline lookup yields CDR1 MNHEY and CDR2 SVGAGI. The V end lost 6 bases, the J end lost 3 bases, and 15 bases lay between the germline ends. The CDR3 runs 15 residues. The DNA for the CDR3 is TGTGCCAGCAGGTTCTCACCGGGTTTCAATCAGCCCCAGCATTTT. Residues: CASRFSPGFNQPQHF.

V gene TRBV9 combines with J gene TRBJ1-3, with D perhaps TRBD1 (5 bases). V lost 0 bases and J 4 bases, leaving 8 bases between the germline ends. The germline V gene encodes CDR1 SGDLS and CDR2 YYNGEE. CDR3 length: 14 amino acids. The CDR3 protein is CASSVVGVGNTIYF. Here the CDR3 DNA reads TGTGCCAGCAGCGTAGTGGGGGTAGGAAACACCATATATTTT.

In its sample, this clone was seen a few times. This chain joins TRBV13 and TRBJ2-6; 7 nucleotides line up with TRBD1. Germline V lookup: CDR1 PRHDT, CDR2 FYEKMQ (reference sequence). This CDR3 has 21 amino acids. The J segment lost 2 bases and the V segment lost 1 base, leaving 17 bases of the junction unmatched. The chain's CDR3 is CASSLVGTDLNREAGANVLTF. The CDR3 region has the DNA TGTGCCAGCAGCTTAGTAGGGACAGATCTAAATCGAGAAGCTGGGGCCAACGTCCTGACTTTC.

The chain combines TRBV5-1 with TRBJ2-7, with D perhaps matching TRBD1 (5 bases). Germline CDR1 and CDR2: SGHRS and YFSETQ. Between the trimmed V and J ends, which lost 2 bases and 0 bases, there was a span of 12 bases. The CDR3 runs to 15 residues. The chain's CDR3 is CASSLEGVPSYEQYF. CDR3 in DNA: TGCGCCAGCAGCTTAGAAGGGGTCCCCTCCTACGAGCAGTACTTC.

The chain has TRBV2 and TRBJ1-1, with D hard to call. This CDR3 has 13 amino acids. V lost 6 bases and J lost 0, with 8 bases in between. From germline, CDR1 is SNHLY and CDR2 FYNNEI. The CDR3 DNA reads TGTGCCAGCAGGTGGGAGTTGAACACTGAAGCTTTCTTT. This encodes CASRWELNTEAFF.

The chain uses TRBV6-5 and TRBJ1-2; TRBD1 aligns across 9 bases. The CDR3 is 15 amino acids. Germline trimming cut 8 bases from V and 0 bases from J; bases unmatched to any gene: 7. The V gene's germline CDR1 is MNHEY and CDR2 SVGAGI. In DNA form, the CDR3 reads TGTGCCAGCCTAAGGGGACAGGGATCTAACTATGGCTACACCTTC. Translating it yields CASLRGQGSNYGYTF.